This entry concerns a single T cell receptor beta chain. Germline CDR1 and CDR2: SGHRS and YFSETQ. This CDR3 spans 15 amino acids. V shed 5 bases, J shed 1 base, and the junction held 5 bases outside the gene matches. These data come from a study of technical replicates of blood from several donors. Clones were read by immunoSEQ multiplex PCR, and TCRdb kept only the in-frame ones, dropping some. The sample consists of tens of thousands of clones, 86% of them appearing once. The V call is TRBV5-1, the J call TRBJ2-2, with TRBD2 matching 7 bases. Material: PBMCs. The clonotype comes from a human donor in good health. Some clones in this sample may be carry-over from other donors' samples. The DNA for the CDR3 is TGCGCCAGCAGGCTAGCGGCCGGGAACACCGGGGAGCTGTTTTTT. Its translation is CASRLAAGNTGELFF.